This paragraph reports one T cell receptor beta chain. The data belong to a study of Ad26.COV2.S vaccination and SARS-CoV-2 variants. Study-wide background: In the study, Ad26.COV2.S was injected intramuscularly once, or twice 56 days apart.

Profiled with immunoSEQ multiplex PCR; TCRdb holds only in-frame clones, not every one. This table has roughly 300,000 clones, 85% to 90% appearing once. V was pared by 5 bases and J by 5 bases, with 10 bases between. The CDR3 has 13 amino acids. As to treatment: around 19 received Ad26.COV2.S at low or high dose, single or two shots; roughly 5 received placebo; per-sample allocation not given. Following the first vaccine or placebo injection, samples were taken on day 63. Material: peripheral blood, obtained in a trial of Ad26.COV2.S vaccine versus placebo. J is TRBJ2-1 and V is TRBV12-3 or TRBV12-4, with D possibly being TRBD1 or TRBD2 (5 bases each). This receptor was identified in a person aged 18-60 years who received the Ad26.COV2.S COVID-19 vaccine or a placebo. CDR3 sequence reads: CASSPGTDNEQFF. The CDR3 nucleotides read TGTGCCAGCAGTCCAGGGACGGACAATGAGCAGTTCTTC.